This T cell receptor beta chain is drawn from a study of cytomegalovirus exposure and HLA in healthy donors. Study details: Roughly 180 million T cells yielded some 120 million unique TCR beta sequences in earlier analysis. Tens of millions of unique TCRs from HLA-typed donors were held in an early release of data. Broader study findings: Later work found most CMV-associated TCR beta chains apparently HLA-restricted.

The study ran its PCR with 60 Vbeta and 13 Jbeta primers. The table came from immunoSEQ multiplex PCR; TCRdb's copy has only in-frame clones and leaves some out. The data hold some 180,000 clones, with more than 70% observed a single time. Remarks on this clone: The antigen remains unidentified.

Germline loops: CDR1 MDHEN, CDR2 SYDVKM. This CDR3 has 14 residues. V shed 8 bases and J shed 9 bases, with 20 bases lying between them. The sample was PBMCs. The chain joins TRBV28 to TRBJ1-5; tentatively, D is TRBD1 (5 bases). This clonotype was sampled from a girl aged 10 to 17 in good health and CMV-seropositive. Written as DNA, the CDR3 is TGTGCCAGCCGGGGGGTACGGGGCTCATTGCCCCAGCATTTT. It encodes CASRGVRGSLPQHF.